One and the same sample provided the 25 T cell receptor beta chains below, sequenced in a study of early T cells in non-severe SARS-CoV-2 infection. Each CDR3 protein is one row after TCRdb ran MiXCR on the 5' RACE reads. The sample carries about 77,000 distinct CDR3 sequences, approximately 9.1% recorded once. Specimen: whole blood. The receptors were gathered from an adult who was a healthcare worker with PCR-confirmed SARS-CoV-2 infection or an uninfected control (not recorded which).

In its sample, this clonotype was seen a few times. This chain links TRBV28 with TRBJ2-3, with D possibly being TRBD2 (5 bases). In germline, CDR1 is MDHEN, CDR2 SYDVKM. Trimming pared 5 bases from V and 4 bases from J, leaving 16 bases between. The CDR3 length is 15 residues. CDR3 sequence (DNA): TGTGCCAGCAGTCCGCTTGAAAGGAGGCCAGATACGCAGTATTTT. It encodes CASSPLERRPDTQYF.

The table lists this clonotype with a few counts. The chain has TRBV28 and TRBJ2-7; 8 bases agree with TRBD2. The CDR3 loop spans 15 amino acids. CDR1 MDHEN and CDR2 SYDVKM come from the germline V gene. The ends lost 8 bases at V and 6 bases at J; junction bases unmatched: 15. This CDR3 is CASLSSSSGSSEQYF. In DNA, the CDR3 is TGTGCCAGCCTCAGCTCTTCCAGCGGGAGCAGCGAGCAGTACTTC.

This clonotype appeared many times. CDR3 region: CASTRGDWAEAFF. Written as DNA, the CDR3 is TGTGCCAGCACCCGGGGGGATTGGGCTGAAGCTTTCTTT. The chain combines TRBV3-1 with TRBJ1-1; D might be TRBD1 (5 bases). Trimming removed 7 bases from V and 6 bases from J, with 15 bases in between. The CDR3 spans 13 residues. Germline CDR1 reads LGHDT; CDR2 reads YNNKEL (reference sequence). The whole variable domain, filled in from reference TRBV3-1 and TRBJ1-1, reads DTAVSQTPKYLVTQMGNDKSIKCEQNLGHDTMYWYKQDSKKFLKIMFSYNNKELIINETVPNRFSPKSPDKAHLNLHINSLELGDSAVYFCASTRGDWAEAFFGQGTRLTVV.

By sample share, this clonotype is medium-sized (0.01 to 0.1%). The chain links TRBV2 to TRBJ2-1, with 7 bases fitting TRBD2. Germline assignment: CDR1 SNHLY and CDR2 FYNNEI. V trimming: 8 bases; J trimming: 4 bases; junction bases outside the gene matches: 5. This CDR3 has 13 amino acids. CDR3 sequence reads: CASWASGYNEQFF. The CDR3 DNA sequence: TGTGCCAGCTGGGCTAGCGGATACAATGAGCAGTTCTTC.

The chain uses TRBV6-2 or TRBV6-3 and TRBJ2-3, with D maybe TRBD2 (5 bases). Germline CDR1 reads MNHEY; CDR2 reads SVGEGT. The CDR3 contains 16 residues. Trimming stripped 7 bases from V and 5 bases from J, with 22 bases between. The CDR3, as DNA: TGTGCCAGCACCCGCCCCGGACTCGCACGTCGAGATACGCAGTATTTT. It codes for CASTRPGLARRDTQYF.

This clonotype was detected ten times or more. The CDR3 sequence: CASSFRDRAEAFF. CDR3 in DNA: TGTGCCAGCAGCTTCCGCGACAGGGCTGAAGCTTTCTTT. The chain uses TRBV7-6 and TRBJ1-1, with 7 bases identical to TRBD1. V was clipped by 3 bases and J by 6 bases; unmatched bases: 4. The CDR3 is 13 residues long. Germline loops: CDR1 SGHVS, CDR2 FNYEAQ.

There are many counts of this clonotype. The V and J genes are TRBV28 and TRBJ2-7; TRBD2 matches at 12 bases. The junction had 11 bases not matched to a gene; V was cut back by 3 bases and J by 2 bases. The CDR3 is 18 amino acids. The V gene's germline CDR1 is MDHEN and CDR2 SYDVKM. This CDR3 is CASSFPLAGGPPPYEQYF. CDR3 nucleotides: TGTGCCAGCAGTTTTCCCCTAGCGGGAGGGCCTCCCCCCTACGAGCAGTACTTC. Using reference TRBV28 and TRBJ2-7 for the parts outside the CDR3, the full variable domain is DVKVTQSSRYLVKRTGEKVFLECVQDMDHENMFWYRQDPGLGLRLIYFSYDVKMKEKGDIPEGYSVSREKKERFSLILESASTNQTSMYLCASSFPLAGGPPPYEQYFGPGTRLTVT.

The chain uses TRBV15 and TRBJ2-1; 9 nucleotides line up with TRBD2. The CDR3 has 18 residues. Germline assignment: CDR1 LNHNV and CDR2 YYDKDF (reference sequence). Unmatched junction bases numbered 10, after V lost 0 bases and J lost 4 bases. The CDR3 coding sequence is TGTGCCACCAGCAGAGATTCGAGCGGGAGGTTAATGTACAATGAGCAGTTCTTC. Translating it yields CATSRDSSGRLMYNEQFF.

V and J are TRBV3-1 and TRBJ2-5; 7 bases agree with TRBD1. This CDR3 contains 11 residues. After removal of 5 bases from V and 10 bases from J, the junction contained 4 bases not matched to a gene. CDR1 is LGHDT, CDR2 YNNKEL, per germline (reference sequence). The CDR3 nucleotides are TGTGCCAGCAGCGCAGACAGGGACCAGTACTTC. Residues: CASSADRDQYF.

The J gene is TRBJ2-7, the V gene TRBV19, with D perhaps matching TRBD1 or TRBD2 (5 bases each). The germline V gene encodes CDR1 LNHDA and CDR2 SQIVND (reference sequence). CDR3 length: 12 residues. V was trimmed by 4 bases and J by 11 bases, leaving 15 bases between them. Written as DNA, the CDR3 is TGTGCCAGTAGTACGGGACGCAAAAGCAAGTACTTC. This codes for CASSTGRKSKYF.

This sequence joins TRBV5-5 and TRBJ1-4; D may be TRBD1 (5 bases). Trimming stripped 3 bases from V and 8 bases from J, with 17 bases between. Germline V CDR1 and CDR2: SGHKS, YYEKEE (reference sequence). CDR3 length: 15 amino acids. CDR3 DNA sequence: TGTGCCAGCAGCTCCGCGCCCAGGGAAAACGAAAAACTGTTTTTT. Residues: CASSSAPRENEKLFF.

This clonotype was picked up many times. The chain combines TRBV11-2 with TRBJ2-2; D gene uncertain. Trimming took 3 bases from V and 7 from J, leaving 6 bases between them. From germline, CDR1 is SGHAT and CDR2 FQNNGV. This CDR3 is built from 12 residues. DNA for the CDR3: TGTGCCAGCAGCTTGCGAGGCGGGGAGCTGTTTTTT. Translation gives CASSLRGGELFF.

This chain links TRBV28 with TRBJ2-4; D gene ambiguous. The CDR3 covers 13 residues. CDR1 and CDR2 from the germline V gene are MDHEN and SYDVKM. Trimming removed 5 bases from V and 4 bases from J, with 9 bases in between. Written as DNA, the CDR3 is TGTGCCAGCAGTCCTTCTGTGAAAAACATTCAGTACTTC. It encodes CASSPSVKNIQYF.

A few counts support this clonotype. V gene TRBV7-9 combines with J gene TRBJ2-5; D is possibly TRBD2 (5 bases). Germline CDR1 reads SEHNR; CDR2 reads FQNEAQ (reference sequence). The germline V and J ends were trimmed by 1 base and 3 bases, with 9 bases remaining between them. CDR3 size: 14 residues. The CDR3 DNA sequence: TGTGCCAGCAGCTTAGTGTCGGGAAAAGAGACCCAGTACTTC. Protein product: CASSLVSGKETQYF.

This clonotype was counted at least ten times. The chain employs TRBV11-2 and TRBJ2-1, with 7 bases fitting TRBD2. The CDR3 totals 15 residues. Looked up from germline, CDR1 is SGHAT and CDR2 is FQNNGV. Trimming cost V 1 base and J 5 bases; bases outside gene matches: 5. CDR3 loop: CASSLGGSVDNEQFF. Written as DNA, the CDR3 is TGTGCCAGCAGCTTAGGCGGGAGTGTGGACAATGAGCAGTTCTTC. Full variable domain (remainder filled in from reference TRBV11-2 and TRBJ2-1): EAGVAQSPRYKIIEKRQSVAFWCNPISGHATLYWYQQILGQGPKLLIQFQNNGVVDDSQLPKDRFSAERLKGVDSTLKIQPAKLEDSAVYLCASSLGGSVDNEQFFGPGTRLTVL.

The V gene is TRBV2, the J gene TRBJ2-1; D possibly corresponds to TRBD1 (6 bases). The germline V gene has CDR1 SNHLY and CDR2 FYNNEI. V dropped 6 bases and J dropped 5 bases, with 11 bases sitting between them. The CDR3 has 13 amino acids. The CDR3 nucleotides are TGTGCCAGCAGGACAGGCCACGACAATGAGCAGTTCTTC. The encoded protein is CASRTGHDNEQFF.

This clonotype was detected ten times or more. This sequence joins TRBV30 and TRBJ1-1, with 8 positions matching TRBD1. Looked up from germline, CDR1 is GTSNPN and CDR2 is SVGIG (reference sequence). This CDR3 is built from 15 residues. V gave up 3 bases and J gave up 3 bases; unmatched junction bases: 9. CDR3 amino acids: CAWRWQGALYTEAFF. CDR3 DNA sequence: TGTGCCTGGAGGTGGCAGGGGGCTCTTTACACTGAAGCTTTCTTT.

The chain carries TRBV7-8 and TRBJ2-7; 10 bases fit TRBD2. The CDR3 spans 15 residues. Trimming removed 5 bases from V and 2 bases from J; junction bases left unmatched: 6. Germline V gene data show CDR1 as SGHVS and CDR2 as FQNEAQ. DNA for the CDR3: TGTGCCAGCAGCGGTGGACTAGCGGTAGCCTACGAGCAGTACTTC. Translating gives CASSGGLAVAYEQYF.

The table lists this clonotype with many counts. The chain is built from TRBV20-1 and TRBJ1-2; 8 bases fit TRBD1. Trimming took 6 bases from V and 0 from J; bases not matched to a gene: 6. The CDR3 totals 14 residues. Germline V gives CDR1 DFQATT, CDR2 SNEGSKA (reference sequence). The CDR3 here is CSAPDRDTNYGYTF. The CDR3 DNA sequence: TGCAGTGCCCCGGACAGGGATACTAACTATGGCTACACCTTC.

The table lists this clonotype with a few counts. The rearrangement joins TRBV12-3 or TRBV12-4 to TRBJ2-5; TRBD2 aligns across 11 bases. This CDR3 is 18 amino acids long. The V segment lost 6 bases and the J segment 5 bases; nucleotides outside the gene matches: 17. CDR3 residues: CASSPGLTSGSTTETQYF. The CDR3 bases are TGTGCCAGCAGCCCTGGACTAACTAGCGGGAGTACGACGGAGACCCAGTACTTC.

This clonotype appeared many times. CDR3: CASSFIQNAVNEQFF. Written as DNA, the CDR3 is TGCGCCAGCAGCTTTATCCAGAACGCCGTCAATGAGCAGTTCTTC. This sequence joins TRBV5-1 and TRBJ2-1, with D unresolved. Trimming cost V 2 bases and J 6 bases, with 15 bases left between them. CDR1 and CDR2 (germline): SGHRS, YFSETQ. The CDR3 length is 15 residues.

This clonotype was counted only a few times. The genes are TRBV7-3 and TRBJ2-3; D possibly matches TRBD1 or TRBD2 (5 bases each). Germline CDR1 and CDR2: SGHTA and FQGTGA. The CDR3 totals 12 residues. Trimming took off 5 bases at V and 8 bases at J, with 11 bases between the two ends. As DNA, the CDR3 is TGTGCCAGCAGCCTCGAGAGGGGTACGCAGTATTTT. Translated, it gives CASSLERGTQYF.

The chain links TRBV5-1 to TRBJ2-4; TRBD1 or TRBD2 may be the D gene (5 bases each). Germline CDR1 is SGHRS and CDR2 is YFSETQ. This CDR3 region has 12 residues. V gave up 6 bases and J gave up 6 bases, with 10 bases separating them. CDR3 in amino acids: CASTGLSNIQYF. For the CDR3, the DNA is TGCGCCAGCACGGGGCTCTCAAACATTCAGTACTTC.

This clonotype was detected many times. The V call is TRBV7-9, the J call TRBJ2-1; 10 bases agree with TRBD1. Germline V CDR1 and CDR2: SEHNR, FQNEAQ (reference sequence). Germline trimming cut 5 bases from V and 4 bases from J; bases unmatched to any gene: 5. This CDR3 has 15 residues. The CDR3 coding sequence is TGTGCCAGCAGCAAGCGGGACAGGGGTTACAATGAGCAGTTCTTC. This gives the protein CASSKRDRGYNEQFF.

At least ten counts were recorded for this clonotype. V and J are TRBV10-3 and TRBJ2-5, with TRBD1 matching over 8 bases. V was pared by 10 bases and J by 2 bases, with 6 bases of the junction left unmatched. CDR1 is ENHRY and CDR2 is SYGVKD in the germline V gene. The CDR3 consists of 13 residues. CDR3 loop: CATGQGGQETQYF. Written as DNA, the CDR3 is TGTGCCACCGGACAGGGAGGACAAGAGACCCAGTACTTC.